The clone carrying this TCR beta chain came up a few times. Its specificity is unknown. The record originates from a study of post-analysis software for immune sequencing data. Notes on the study in general: Relative to controls, patients had about 5 TRBV segments at higher frequency, with TRBV5-6, TRBV5-1 and TRBV20-1 among these. Under the F measure, samples that were prepared in one batch clustered strongly together.

Unique-molecular-identifier-tagged TCR beta cDNA libraries were used. The authors obtained 500,000 or so cDNA molecules from around 0.96 to 9.9 million T cells. Using its own MiXCR run on the PCR reads, TCRdb lists one record per CDR3 protein. The sample has roughly 170,000 distinct CDR3 sequences; approximately 30% are singletons. CDR1 is LGHNA, CDR2 YNFKEQ, per germline. This CDR3 is 16 amino acids long. The V segment lost 0 bases and the J segment 2 bases; nucleotides outside the gene matches: 4. The sequenced sample consisted of blood. V is TRBV4-2 and J is TRBJ2-7; 10 bases align to TRBD2. This sequence was found in a girl under 18 with multiple sclerosis. The CDR3 is CASSQEGLAEPYEQYF. The DNA of the CDR3 is TGTGCCAGCAGCCAAGAAGGACTAGCGGAACCCTACGAGCAGTACTTC.